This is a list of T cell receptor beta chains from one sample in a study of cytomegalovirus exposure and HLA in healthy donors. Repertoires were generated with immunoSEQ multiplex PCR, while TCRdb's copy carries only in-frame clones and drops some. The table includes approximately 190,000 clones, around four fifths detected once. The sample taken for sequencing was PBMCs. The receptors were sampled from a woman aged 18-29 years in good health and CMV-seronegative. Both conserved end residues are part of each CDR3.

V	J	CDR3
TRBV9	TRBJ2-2	CASSPPWPAGLTGELFF
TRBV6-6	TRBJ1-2	CASILQGITNYGYTF
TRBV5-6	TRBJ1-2	CASSLLNRANYGYTF
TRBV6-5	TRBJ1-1	CASSYSYRNTEAFF
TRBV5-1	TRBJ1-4	CASSSSTGLDEKLFF
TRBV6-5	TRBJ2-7	CASSQSAYEQYF
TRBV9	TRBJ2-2	CASSVGGGAGGELFF
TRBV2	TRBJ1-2	CASRGGTGLNYGYTF
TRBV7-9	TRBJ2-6	CASSTRGLSSGANVLTF
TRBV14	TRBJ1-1	CASSHYRESTEAFF
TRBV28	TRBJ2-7	CASSAAGTVDYEQYF
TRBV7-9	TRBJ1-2	CASSTRDNDGYTF
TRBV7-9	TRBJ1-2	CASSLAAGPNYGYTF
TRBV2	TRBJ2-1	CASRDNSYNEQFF
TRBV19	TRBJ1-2	CASTYLTGYGYTF
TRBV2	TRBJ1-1	CASETGSNTEAFF
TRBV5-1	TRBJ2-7	CASSYAGTEYEQYF
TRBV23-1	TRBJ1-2	CASSRGDSFICYGYTF
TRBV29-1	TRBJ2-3	CSADGLWTSGSTVTQYF
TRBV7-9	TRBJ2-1	CASTGENNEQFF
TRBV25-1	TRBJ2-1	CASSDYKDRHEQFF
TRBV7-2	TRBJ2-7	CASSTYLAEYEQYF
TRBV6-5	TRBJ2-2	CASSLANTGELFF
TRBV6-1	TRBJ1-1	CASSASGTIYEAFF
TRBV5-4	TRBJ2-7	CASSFGGVRDRAFEQYF
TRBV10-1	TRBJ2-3	CASSALETTDTQYF
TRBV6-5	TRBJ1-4	CASASTGGPNEKLFF
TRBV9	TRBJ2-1	CASSAVLAGYNEQFF
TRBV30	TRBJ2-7	CAWSFSYRAYEQYF
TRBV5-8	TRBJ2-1	CASSLGDSFSYNEQFF
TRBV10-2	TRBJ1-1	CASIMAGEYTEAFF
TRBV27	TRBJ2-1	CASSFRAGIYNEQFF
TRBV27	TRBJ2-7	CASSSPGQGAAEQYF
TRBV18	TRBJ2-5	CASSLSQETQYF
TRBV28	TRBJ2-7	CASIATGTGGGEQYF
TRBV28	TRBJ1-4	CASSLAPVATNEKLFF
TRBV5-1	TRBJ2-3	CASSPSGGPRTDTQYF
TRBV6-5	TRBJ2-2	CASSGLAGFTGELFF
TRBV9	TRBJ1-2	CASSVVDRVSYGYTF
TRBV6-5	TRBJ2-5	CASRGDSQETQYF
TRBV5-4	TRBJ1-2	CASSFPLRPADGYTF
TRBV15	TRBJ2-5	CATRGETQYF
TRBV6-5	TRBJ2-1	CASSYSSSADEQFF
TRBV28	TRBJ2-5	CASSKEVREKRETQYF